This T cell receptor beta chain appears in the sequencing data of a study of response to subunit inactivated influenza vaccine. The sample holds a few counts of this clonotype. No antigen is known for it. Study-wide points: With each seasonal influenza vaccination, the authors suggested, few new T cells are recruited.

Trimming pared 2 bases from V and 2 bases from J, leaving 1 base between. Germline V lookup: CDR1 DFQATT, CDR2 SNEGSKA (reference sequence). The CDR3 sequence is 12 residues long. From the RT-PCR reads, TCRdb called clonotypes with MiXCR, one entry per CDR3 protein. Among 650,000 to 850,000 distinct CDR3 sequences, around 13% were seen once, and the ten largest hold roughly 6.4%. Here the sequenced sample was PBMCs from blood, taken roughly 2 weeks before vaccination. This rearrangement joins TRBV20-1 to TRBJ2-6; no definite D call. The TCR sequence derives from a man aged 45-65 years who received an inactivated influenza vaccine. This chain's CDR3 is CSARPGANVLTF. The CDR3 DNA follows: TGCAGTGCTAGACCTGGGGCCAACGTCCTGACTTTC.